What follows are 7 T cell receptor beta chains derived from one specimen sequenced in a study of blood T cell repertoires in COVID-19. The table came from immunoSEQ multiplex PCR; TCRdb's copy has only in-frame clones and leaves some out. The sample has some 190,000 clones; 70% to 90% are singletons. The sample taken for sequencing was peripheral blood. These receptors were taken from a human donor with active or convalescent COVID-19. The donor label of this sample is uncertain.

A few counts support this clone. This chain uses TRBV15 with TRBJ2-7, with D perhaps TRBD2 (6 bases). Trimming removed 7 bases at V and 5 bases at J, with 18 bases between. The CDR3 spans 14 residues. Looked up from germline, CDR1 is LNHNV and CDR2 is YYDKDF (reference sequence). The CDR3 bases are TGTGCCACCATTAACTGGAGCGGGCGTAACGAGCAGTACTTC. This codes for CATINWSGRNEQYF.

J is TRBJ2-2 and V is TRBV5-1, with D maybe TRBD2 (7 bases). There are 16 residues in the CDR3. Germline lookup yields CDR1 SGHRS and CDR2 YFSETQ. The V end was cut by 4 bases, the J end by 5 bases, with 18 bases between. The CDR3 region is CASSPGGRGGTGELFF. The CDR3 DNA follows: TGCGCCAGCAGCCCGGGCGGCAGGGGAGGGACCGGGGAGCTGTTTTTT.

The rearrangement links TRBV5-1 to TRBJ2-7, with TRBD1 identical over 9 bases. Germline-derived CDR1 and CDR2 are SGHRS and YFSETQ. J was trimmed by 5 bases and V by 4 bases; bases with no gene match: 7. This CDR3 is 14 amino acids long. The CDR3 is CASSSWTGANEQYF. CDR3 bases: TGCGCCAGCAGCAGTTGGACAGGGGCGAACGAGCAGTACTTC.

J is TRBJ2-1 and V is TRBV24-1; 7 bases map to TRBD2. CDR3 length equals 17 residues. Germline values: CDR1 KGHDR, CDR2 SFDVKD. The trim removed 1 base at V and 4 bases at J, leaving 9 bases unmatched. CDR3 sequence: CATSDFPSGGAYNEQFF. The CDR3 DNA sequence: TGTGCCACCAGTGATTTCCCTAGCGGTGGGGCTTACAATGAGCAGTTCTTC.

This CDR3 is CASSVGESYEQYF. CDR3 in DNA: TGTGCCAGCAGCGTAGGAGAATCCTACGAGCAGTACTTC. The chain recombines TRBV5-6 with TRBJ2-7; D not certain. Germline values: CDR1 SGHDT, CDR2 YYEEEE. This CDR3 spans 13 amino acids. The V and J ends lost 4 bases and 1 base respectively, with 9 bases between them.

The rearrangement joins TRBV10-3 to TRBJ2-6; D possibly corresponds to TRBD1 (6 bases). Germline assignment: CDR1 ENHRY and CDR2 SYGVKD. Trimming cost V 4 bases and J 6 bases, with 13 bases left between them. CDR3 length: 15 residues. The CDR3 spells CAISGTRGAANVLTF. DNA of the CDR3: TGTGCCATCAGTGGGACCAGGGGAGCGGCCAACGTCCTGACTTTC.

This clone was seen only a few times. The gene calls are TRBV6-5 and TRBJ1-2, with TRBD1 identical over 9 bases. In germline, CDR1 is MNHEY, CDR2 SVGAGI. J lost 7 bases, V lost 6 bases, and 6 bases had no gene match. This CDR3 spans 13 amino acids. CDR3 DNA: TGTGCCAGCAGCCTGGACAGGGGTGGTGGCTACACCTTC. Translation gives CASSLDRGGGYTF.